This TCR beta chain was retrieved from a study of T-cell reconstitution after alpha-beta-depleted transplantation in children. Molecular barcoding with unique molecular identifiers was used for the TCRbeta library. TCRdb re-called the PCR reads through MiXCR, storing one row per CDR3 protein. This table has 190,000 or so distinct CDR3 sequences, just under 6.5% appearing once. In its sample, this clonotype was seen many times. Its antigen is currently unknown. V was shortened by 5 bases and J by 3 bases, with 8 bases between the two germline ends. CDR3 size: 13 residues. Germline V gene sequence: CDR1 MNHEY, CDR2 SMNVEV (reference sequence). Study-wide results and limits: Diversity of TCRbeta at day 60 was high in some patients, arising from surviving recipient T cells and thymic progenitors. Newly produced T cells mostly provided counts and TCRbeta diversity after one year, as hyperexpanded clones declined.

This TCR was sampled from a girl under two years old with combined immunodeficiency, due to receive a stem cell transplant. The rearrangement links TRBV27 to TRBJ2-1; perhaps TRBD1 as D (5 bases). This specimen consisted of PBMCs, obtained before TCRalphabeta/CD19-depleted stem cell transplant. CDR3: CASSQTVYNEQFF. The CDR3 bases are TGTGCCAGCAGTCAGACAGTCTACAATGAGCAGTTCTTC.